The source of this T cell receptor beta chain is a study of blood T cells in healthy people across ages. This clonotype occurred once. A J-beta primer mix and a sample-barcoded 5' primer were used in a second PCR of about 7 to 12 cycles. Tags on each cDNA molecule came from a template-switch adaptor with 12 random nucleotides. TCRdb re-analysed the 5' RACE reads in MiXCR, keeping a single row per CDR3 protein. Of over 1,200,000 distinct CDR3 sequences listed, 59% are singletons. Input material: blood. The sequence derives from a man aged 18 to 30 in good health.

CDR3 protein: CANRSYNEQFF. The CDR3 bases are TGTGCCAACAGGTCCTACAATGAGCAGTTCTTC. The chain uses TRBV7-2 and TRBJ2-1, with a possible D match to TRBD1 (5 bases). The germline V and J ends were trimmed by 10 bases and 1 base, with 5 bases remaining between them. The CDR3 has 11 amino acids. Germline V gene sequence: CDR1 SGHTA, CDR2 FQGNSA.